The source of this T cell receptor beta chain is a study of vaccination and CD4 T cells after COVID-19 (dated by TCRdb to 2021 to 2024). For the study in its entirety: Convalescent patients had a positive SARS-CoV-2 result on nasal swab PCR, and of these patients, fewer than ten had mild disease and one had severe disease. Two doses of either the Pfizer-BioNTech BNT162b2 vaccine (n=8) or the Moderna mRNA-1273 vaccine (n=2) were administered to participants. The convalescent cohort included six males and four females, with two Hispanic individuals, seven Caucasians, two Asians and one multiracial person. Overlapping spike peptide pools from SARS-CoV-2 and from the common cold coronaviruses HCoV-NL63, HCoV-OC43 and HCoV-229E were used as culture stimuli. In under 13 COVID-19 convalescent patients and a handful of infection-naive healthy vaccine recipients, researchers compared the spike-specific CD4+ TCR repertoire from before mRNA vaccination with the repertoire from after. Post-COVID blood samples from convalescent patients were collected a median of about 100 days after diagnosis, with a range of about 35 to 180 days. Post-vaccine blood samples were obtained a median of roughly 75 days after the second vaccine dose, with a range of 14 to 241 days. Control cultures received a CEFX viral epitope pool as the positive control, an HIV-1 Nef peptide pool as the negative control, or no peptide. Broader findings and caveats from the paper: An increase in the median number of SARS-CoV-2-reactive clonotypes from 20 to 25 after infection to some 38 after vaccination was observed, but the change was not found to be significant. Relatively few convalescent patients were included in the study, and early timepoints after natural infection were not analyzed. Of the vaccine-specific clones in convalescent patients, 304 of 307, or nearly all, reacted only to SARS-CoV-2 spike and did not cross-react with common cold coronaviruses. In convalescent patients, a median about 84% of post-vaccine SARS-CoV-2-reactive clones were detected only after vaccination, and vaccine-specific priming was suggested by this finding.

With regard to this clonotype: Its cognate antigen has yet to be identified. Per-base qualities were not stored, and no clone one base away is much larger.

Taken from cysteine to phenylalanine, the CDR3 has 12 residues. The read is trimmed to its CDR3 DNA, 36 bases read in frame from base 1. A distance of 8 bases separates the germline ends of V and J, which lose 7 bases and 4 bases respectively. CDR1 and CDR2, looked up from the germline V gene, are SNHLY and FYNNEI. The receptor library was made with PCR. DNA from cultured CD4+ T cells was subjected to TCR sequencing with the Oncomine TCR Beta short-read assay at the Johns Hopkins FTIC core. The QIAamp micro DNA kit was used to extract genomic DNA from the cultured CD4+ T cells. Oncomine TCR Beta libraries from cultured CD4+ T cells were pooled using unique dual indexes and sequenced on an Illumina iSeq 100. Concerning the study's data processing: Non-productive sequences were removed, and CDR3s that did not start with C, did not end with F or W, or were shorter than 7 amino acids were discarded. Antigen-specific clonotypes were identified using the MANAFEST web application through comparison of peptide-stimulated wells with reference and other culture wells. For a clone to be called positive, the clone needed an FDR below 0.05, an odds ratio above 5, and a productive frequency above 0.1% in at least two of three replicate wells. Cross-reactive clonotypes were defined as significantly expanded in both SARS-CoV-2 spike wells and at least one common cold coronavirus spike condition. Using R version 3.6.1, CDR3 homology was evaluated through Levenshtein distances (stringdist) along with unrooted phylogenetic trees (ape). TCRdb itself trimmed the public reads at Q25 with fastp, ran MiXCR and retained productive beta chains. Identical CDR3 proteins give one entry, which carries the most common genes and DNA. These V and J calls originate from TCRdb's pipeline instead of the authors' own analysis. Here the sample has roughly 8,400 distinct CDR3 sequences; around two thirds occur a single time. Roughly 38% of the sample rests with the top ten.

The label giving this sample's treatment or condition can be read as: approximately nine-day PBMC culture with coronavirus spike peptide pools or control peptides (ViraFEST assay). The ViraFEST assay was used in the study, in which antigen-specific T cells were expanded with peptide pools and expanded clonotypes were subsequently identified by TCR sequencing. The positive SARS-CoV-2 PCR tests of the convalescent patients were dated from March to December 2020, before the Alpha, Beta and Delta variants emerged in the United States. More than 1.5 million PBMCs per well were cultured in IMDM with roughly 5% human AB serum and approximately 10 IU/ml IL-2, plus 10 ug/ml peptide pools. Half of the culture medium was replaced with fresh IL-2-containing medium on days 3 and 7. CD4+ T cells were isolated after 10 days of culture through negative selection using the EasySep CD4+ T cell isolation kit. Ficoll-Paque Plus gradient centrifugation was used to isolate PBMCs from whole blood, and the isolated PBMCs were then either used fresh or cryopreserved at -140C. Triplicate wells were generally used for each culture condition.

The sequence joins TRBV2 to TRBJ1-5, with the D gene uncertain. The sequence came from a human donor who had recovered from COVID-19. The specimen was CD4+ T cells from blood, cultured in vitro. The CDR3 protein sequence reads: CASNLRNQPQHF. The bases read TGTGCCAGCAACTTGCGGAATCAGCCCCAGCATTTT.